Detailed here is one TCR beta chain. Its antigen is not identified. Germline CDR1 reads SGDLS; CDR2 reads YYNGEE. The CDR3 totals 16 residues. V was trimmed by 4 bases and J by 5 bases, leaving 22 bases between them. These data are taken from a study of cytomegalovirus exposure and HLA in healthy donors. Regarding the study as a whole: Most subjects had HLA-A and HLA-B alleles reportedly predicted accurately by TCR beta sequences.

Both 60 Vbeta primers and 13 Jbeta primers went into the PCR. Libraries were prepared by immunoSEQ multiplex PCR; TCRdb keeps only in-frame clonotypes and omits some of them. The sample has tens of thousands of clones; roughly 79% are singletons. The sample consisted of PBMCs. The clonotype originates from a woman aged 25 to 45 in good health and CMV-seronegative. V is TRBV9 and J is TRBJ2-7; a weak D match, TRBD2 (5 bases). This chain's CDR3 is CASSPIGPAVSHEQYF. In DNA form, the CDR3 reads TGTGCCAGCAGCCCCATAGGCCCAGCGGTTTCCCACGAGCAGTACTTC.